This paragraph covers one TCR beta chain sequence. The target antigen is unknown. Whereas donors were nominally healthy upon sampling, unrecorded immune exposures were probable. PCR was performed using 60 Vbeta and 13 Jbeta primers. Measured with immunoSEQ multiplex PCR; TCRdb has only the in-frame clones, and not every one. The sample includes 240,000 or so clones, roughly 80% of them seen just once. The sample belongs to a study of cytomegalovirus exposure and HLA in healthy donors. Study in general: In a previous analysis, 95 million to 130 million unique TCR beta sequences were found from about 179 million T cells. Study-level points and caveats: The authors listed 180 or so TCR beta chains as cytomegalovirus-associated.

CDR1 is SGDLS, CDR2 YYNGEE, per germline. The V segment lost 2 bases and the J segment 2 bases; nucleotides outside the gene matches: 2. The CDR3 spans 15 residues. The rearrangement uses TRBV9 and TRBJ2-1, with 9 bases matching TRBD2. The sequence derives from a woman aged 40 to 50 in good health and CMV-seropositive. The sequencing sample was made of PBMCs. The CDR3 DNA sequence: TGTGCCAGCAGCGTGAGCGGGGGGACCTACAATGAGCAGTTCTTC. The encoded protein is CASSVSGGTYNEQFF.